Following are 20 T cell receptor beta chains from one sample sequenced in a study of vaccination effects on CD4 cells after COVID-19. Assay: immunoSEQ multiplex PCR; the TCRdb copy retains only in-frame clones and omits some. The sample lists around 69,000 clones, 74% occurring once. Before any sequencing was done, the ViraFEST assay used viral peptide pools to expand antigen-specific CD4+ T cells. Following 10 days of culture, CD4+ T cells were isolated. All participants had two doses of either the BNT162b2 or mRNA-1273 vaccine. These receptors' antigens are unknown. Sequenced here: CD4+ T cells from PBMCs cultured with HCoV-229E spike peptides, sampled after COVID-19 vaccination. The receptors shown here come from a human donor who received a COVID-19 vaccine.

The chain uses TRBV30 and TRBJ2-7; D is tentatively TRBD1 or TRBD2 (5 bases each). V was shortened by 0 bases and J by 5 bases, with 11 bases between the two germline ends. Per germline, CDR1 GTSNPN and CDR2 SVGIG (reference sequence). This CDR3 has 13 amino acids. CDR3 protein: CAWSVQRGHEQYV. The CDR3 DNA is TGTGCCTGGAGTGTACAGAGGGGCCACGAGCAGTACGTC.

The CDR3, as DNA: TGTGCCACCAGTGATCCCGGACAGGGCACCGGGGAGCTGTTTTTT. Amino acids: CATSDPGQGTGELFF. This chain joins TRBV24-1 and TRBJ2-2; TRBD1 matches 8 bases. Germline assignment: CDR1 KGHDR and CDR2 SFDVKD. With 3 bases clipped from V and 4 bases from J, the junction kept 3 bases outside the gene matches. The length of the CDR3 is 15 residues.

The chain uses TRBV12-3 or TRBV12-4 and TRBJ1-1; TRBD1 matches at 7 bases. The CDR3 covers 13 residues. V shed 4 bases, J shed 7 bases, and the junction held 6 bases outside the gene matches. CDR3 nucleotide sequence: TGTGCCAGCAGTTCCTCGACAGGGCTTGAAGCTTTCTTT. Translating gives CASSSSTGLEAFF.

This chain connects TRBV9 to TRBJ2-3; D is ambiguous. Deletions cut 4 bases from V and 2 bases from J, with 11 bases between. Germline V gene sequence: CDR1 SGDLS, CDR2 YYNGEE. The length of the CDR3 is 14 residues. Here the CDR3 reads CASSSPDPTDTQYF. CDR3 sequence (DNA): TGTGCCAGCAGCTCTCCTGACCCCACAGATACGCAGTATTTT.

This clone occurred once. V usage is TRBV6-5 and J usage is TRBJ1-5; a weak D match, TRBD1 (5 bases). This CDR3 comprises 12 residues. Germline-derived CDR1 and CDR2 are MNHEY and SVGAGI. V was trimmed by 11 bases and J by 3 bases, leaving 11 bases between them. As DNA, the CDR3 is TGTGCCGCTGGACAACTCAATCAGCCCCAGCATTTT. Protein sequence: CAAGQLNQPQHF.

This clone was seen just once. This sequence joins TRBV19 and TRBJ1-2; D is undetermined. Germline V gene lookup returns CDR1 LNHDA and CDR2 SQIVND (reference sequence). V was clipped by 3 bases and J by 0 bases, with 11 bases between them. This CDR3 region has 15 residues. The CDR3 loop reads CASSMAVGPNYGYTF. For the CDR3, the DNA is TGTGCCAGTAGTATGGCAGTCGGGCCTAACTATGGCTACACCTTC. Looking up the rest from reference TRBV19 and TRBJ1-2 gives the full variable domain: DGGITQSPKYLFRKEGQNVTLSCEQNLNHDAMYWYRQDPGQGLRLIYYSQIVNDFQKGDIAEGYSVSREKKESFPLTVTSAQKNPTAFYLCASSMAVGPNYGYTFGSGTRLTVV.

V and J are TRBV5-1 and TRBJ1-2; 9 bases agree with TRBD1. Germline V lookup: CDR1 SGHRS, CDR2 YFSETQ. With 0 bases clipped from V and 7 bases from J, the junction kept 16 bases outside the gene matches. CDR3 length: 18 residues. The CDR3 sequence: CASSLGGTGNSLGSGYTF. In DNA, the CDR3 is TGCGCCAGCAGCTTGGGTGGGACAGGGAACTCGCTGGGGTCTGGCTACACCTTC.

The chain has TRBV19 and TRBJ1-3; no reliable D call. The CDR3 sequence is 17 residues long. The germline V and J ends were trimmed by 3 bases and 5 bases, with 20 bases remaining between them. Germline lookup yields CDR1 LNHDA and CDR2 SQIVND (reference sequence). The CDR3 is CASSMKSGGQNRNTIYF. The CDR3 bases are TGTGCCAGTAGTATGAAATCCGGTGGGCAGAATAGAAACACCATATATTTT.

The chain is built from TRBV14 and TRBJ1-2; D possibly corresponds to TRBD1 (6 bases). Germline loops: CDR1 SGHDN, CDR2 FVKESK. This CDR3 comprises 15 residues. Between the trimmed V and J ends, which lost 4 bases and 4 bases, there was a span of 16 bases. CDR3 sequence (DNA): TGTGCCAGCAGCCCGCCAGGGGAGCCCCTCTATGGCTACACCTTC. It specifies CASSPPGEPLYGYTF.

The chain links TRBV5-5 to TRBJ1-3; no clear D gene. The germline V gene has CDR1 SGHKS and CDR2 YYEKEE (reference sequence). Trimming removed 7 bases at V and 0 bases at J, with 8 bases between. The CDR3 is made up of 13 amino acids. The CDR3 region has the DNA TGTGCCAGCGGCGGGCCCTCTGGAAACACCATATATTTT. It is translated as CASGGPSGNTIYF.

This rearrangement joins TRBV28 to TRBJ2-1; 8 nucleotides line up with TRBD1. CDR3 length: 16 amino acids. The V and J ends lost 2 bases and 4 bases, in that order; junction bases with no gene match: 7. CDR1 and CDR2 from the germline V gene are MDHEN and SYDVKM. Here the CDR3 DNA reads TGTGCCAGCAGTTTACCGGGACAGGTTCCTTACAATGAGCAGTTCTTC. Its translation: CASSLPGQVPYNEQFF.

The chain employs TRBV19 and TRBJ1-1, with a tentative D call TRBD1 (5 bases). The CDR3 spans 14 residues. Germline loops: CDR1 LNHDA, CDR2 SQIVND (reference sequence). V was pared by 3 bases and J by 5 bases, with 13 bases between. The CDR3 loop reads CASSIGGGGTEAFF. CDR3 DNA: TGTGCCAGTAGTATCGGCGGGGGGGGGACTGAAGCTTTCTTT.

This chain joins TRBV30 and TRBJ1-1; D might be TRBD1 (5 bases). Germline V gene data show CDR1 as GTSNPN and CDR2 as SVGIG (reference sequence). CDR3 length equals 12 residues. The V end lost 0 bases, the J end lost 7 bases, and 9 bases lay between the germline ends. For the CDR3, the DNA is TGTGCCTGGAGTGTACGTGGGGGTGAAGCTTTCTTT. Residues: CAWSVRGGEAFF.

J is TRBJ1-3 and V is TRBV5-6; D may be TRBD1 (5 bases). Germline CDR1 is SGHDT and CDR2 is YYEEEE. The CDR3 runs 16 residues. The V end lost 5 bases, the J end lost 0 bases, and 15 bases lay between the germline ends. The CDR3 protein is CASSSQGRLSGNTIYF. The CDR3 DNA follows: TGTGCCAGCAGTTCTCAGGGCCGACTCTCTGGAAACACCATATATTTT.

The chain uses TRBV28 and TRBJ2-2; a possible D gene is TRBD1 (6 bases). Trimming stripped 2 bases from V and 8 bases from J, with 21 bases between. Germline values: CDR1 MDHEN, CDR2 SYDVKM. The CDR3 consists of 17 residues. The CDR3: CASSLQGYNSGGGELFF. The CDR3 DNA follows: TGTGCCAGCAGTTTACAGGGGTATAACTCCGGTGGAGGGGAGCTGTTTTTT.

The chain is built from TRBV7-2 and TRBJ1-6; TRBD1 aligns across 7 bases. The CDR3 has 15 amino acids. V shed 5 bases, J shed 5 bases, and the junction held 6 bases outside the gene matches. Germline values: CDR1 SGHTA, CDR2 FQGNSA. The DNA for the CDR3 is TGTGCCAGCAGCCCAGGGGGGGGCGATAATTCACCCCTCCACTTT. It translates to CASSPGGGDNSPLHF. Combining the CDR3 with reference TRBV7-2 and TRBJ1-6 gives the whole variable domain GAGVSQSPSNKVTEKGKDVELRCDPISGHTALYWYRQSLGQGLEFLIYFQGNSAPDKSGLPSDRFSAERTGGSVSTLTIQRTQQEDSAVYLCASSPGGGDNSPLHFGNGTRLTVT.

This clone was counted once. The gene calls are TRBV3-1 (or the pseudogene TRBV3-2) and TRBJ1-1; D is unresolved. The CDR3 extends over 19 amino acids. The ends were cut back, 3 bases at V and 1 base at J, with 24 bases in the middle. Per germline, CDR1 LGHDT and CDR2 YNNKEL (reference sequence). The CDR3 DNA is TGTGCCAGCAGCCAGAACCCGGAAACCGAGGCAGGCTGGAACACTGAAGCTTTCTTT. Residues: CASSQNPETEAGWNTEAFF.

The chain has TRBV5-4 and TRBJ2-2, with D possibly being TRBD2 (6 bases). V lost 0 bases and J 4 bases, leaving 7 bases between the germline ends. Germline V CDR1 and CDR2: SGHNT, YYREEE (reference sequence). The CDR3 sequence is 14 residues long. CDR3 DNA sequence: TGTGCCAGCAGCTTGGGGGGGGTCACCGGGGAGCTGTTTTTT. Translating gives CASSLGGVTGELFF.

The chain combines TRBV11-2 with TRBJ1-3; tentatively, D is TRBD1 (6 bases). Germline assignment: CDR1 SGHAT and CDR2 FQNNGV. V was pared by 6 bases and J by 13 bases, with 19 bases between. CDR3 length equals 13 residues. The CDR3: CASSTGHGNLIYF. The CDR3 DNA reads as TGTGCCAGCAGTACGGGACACGGTAACCTTATATATTTT.

The chain combines TRBV6-2 or TRBV6-3 with TRBJ1-5; the match to TRBD1 covers 10 bases. This CDR3 region has 17 residues. Germline CDR1 MNHEY, CDR2 SVGEGT. V shed 7 bases and J 4 bases; nucleotides not matched to a gene: 13. CDR3 loop: CASTPSRTGGPNQPQHF. In DNA form, the CDR3 reads TGTGCCAGCACCCCCTCCCGGACAGGGGGGCCAAATCAGCCCCAGCATTTT.